A single sample gave rise to the 26 T cell receptor beta chains below, sequenced in a study of T cell repertoires in cytomegalovirus infection (dated by TCRdb to the late 2010s). The treatment or condition label, as the study defines it: in vitro stimulation with specific CMV peptide epitopes to enrich CMV-specific T cells. Their recognized antigens are unknown. Data came from an Illumina HiSeq 1500. TCRdb reran the public reads through fastp at Q25 and MiXCR, keeping productive beta chains. Entries are consolidated by CDR3 protein sequence, retaining the most common genes and DNA. The sample includes about 920,000 distinct CDR3 sequences, with around a third observed a single time. In total, the top ten clones hold roughly 13% of the sample. Specimen: cultured CD8+ T cells from PBMCs, collected from culture after CMV antigen stimulation. The receptor set was obtained from a human donor in good health (CMV status not recorded). Some clones in this sample may be carry-over from other donors' samples.

This clonotype was seen more than once but under ten times. The V call is TRBV12-3 or TRBV12-4, the J call TRBJ1-2, with D uncertain. This CDR3 is built from 15 residues. V lost 6 bases to trimming and J lost 4 bases, with 18 bases between them. The CDR3 DNA reads TGTGCCAGCAGCCCCCAACTTTCGGCGGGCTATGGCTACACCTTC. As protein: CASSPQLSAGYGYTF.

In its sample, this clonotype was seen a few times. This chain joins TRBV6-2 or TRBV6-3 and TRBJ1-1; the D is unclear. Trimming left V 8 bases short and J 7 bases short, with 11 bases between. The CDR3 length is 11 residues. Germline-derived CDR1 and CDR2 are MNHEY and SVGEGT. The CDR3 loop reads CASRGIHEAFF. DNA of the CDR3: TGTGCCAGCCGGGGAATCCATGAAGCTTTCTTT.

This clonotype was seen many times. The gene calls are TRBV12-5 and TRBJ2-1, with 7 positions matching TRBD2. Unmatched junction bases numbered 2, after V lost 4 bases and J lost 2 bases. This CDR3 spans 14 amino acids. Germline V gives CDR1 LGHNT, CDR2 FRNRAP. The CDR3 coding sequence is TGTGCTAGTGGTTGGGGAGGGGCCTACAATGAGCAGTTCTTC. Translation: CASGWGGAYNEQFF.

The J gene is TRBJ2-1, the V gene TRBV6-2 or TRBV6-3; possibly TRBD2 for D (5 bases). Germline V gene sequence: CDR1 MNHEY, CDR2 SVGEGT. V lost 5 bases to trimming and J lost 0 bases, with 17 bases between them. The CDR3 has 17 residues. The CDR3 DNA sequence: TGTGCCAGCAGTGAGACATATTTCGAGGGCTCCTACAATGAGCAGTTCTTC. Encoded protein: CASSETYFEGSYNEQFF.

This clonotype was counted between two and nine times. The chain has TRBV6-1 and TRBJ1-5; D possibly corresponds to TRBD1 (6 bases). Germline CDR1 is MNHNS and CDR2 is SASEGT. The CDR3 is made up of 14 amino acids. The V and J ends lost 7 bases and 7 bases respectively, with 17 bases between them. The CDR3 DNA follows: TGTGCCAGCACCCTCAAAGACAGGAGGCAGCCCCAGCATTTT. It codes for CASTLKDRRQPQHF.

This clonotype was observed a handful of times. This chain links TRBV12-3 or TRBV12-4 with TRBJ1-4; D not resolved. The V and J ends lost 5 bases and 4 bases respectively, with 2 bases between them. This CDR3 has 11 amino acids. CDR3 amino acids: CASSDNEKLFF. CDR3 in DNA: TGTGCCAGCAGTGATAATGAAAAACTGTTTTTT.

This clonotype was counted many times. This chain joins TRBV7-2 and TRBJ1-1, with D perhaps TRBD1 (5 bases). The CDR3 loop spans 17 amino acids. Germline-derived CDR1 and CDR2 are SGHTA and FQGNSA. V lost 3 bases and J lost 2, with 19 bases in between. The CDR3 DNA is TGTGCCAGCAGCTTTAGTCGGGGTAGACAGTTAAACACTGAAGCTTTCTTT. This encodes CASSFSRGRQLNTEAFF.

For the CDR3, the DNA is TGCAGCGTTGAAACAGGGCCTCTCTATGGCTACACCTTC. Its protein is CSVETGPLYGYTF. The rearrangement links TRBV29-1 to TRBJ1-2, with D possibly TRBD1 on 6 matching bases. Trimming took 2 bases from V and 4 from J, leaving 11 bases between them. The germline gives CDR1 SQVTM, CDR2 ANQGSEA. The CDR3 has 13 residues. Full variable domain (outside the CDR3, taken from reference TRBV29-1 and TRBJ1-2): SAVISQKPSRDICQRGTSLTIQCQVDSQVTMMFWYRQQPGQSLTLIATANQGSEATYESGFVIDKFPISRPNLTFSTLTVSNMSPEDSSIYLCSVETGPLYGYTFGSGTRLTVV.

V is TRBV20-1 and J is TRBJ2-1; TRBD1 might be the D (5 bases). CDR1 is DFQATT and CDR2 is SNEGSKA in the germline V gene (reference sequence). The V end lost 1 base, the J end lost 11 bases, and 15 bases lay between the germline ends. The CDR3 runs 13 residues. CDR3 nucleotide sequence: TGCAGTGCTAGAGGATTAGGGGTCGATAAGCAGTTCTTC. Translated: CSARGLGVDKQFF.

CDR3 nucleotide sequence: TGTGCCAGCAGTTACTTCGAAGCTTTCTTT. Its translation is CASSYFEAFF. The chain couples TRBV6-8 to TRBJ1-1, with D unresolved. The CDR3 totals 10 residues. Trimming pared 1 base from V and 8 bases from J, leaving 2 bases between. Germline V gene sequence: CDR1 MNHGY, CDR2 SAAAGT.

This clonotype was observed a handful of times. The chain couples TRBV27 to TRBJ2-7; 7 bases are shared with TRBD2. Germline lookup yields CDR1 MNHEY and CDR2 SMNVEV (reference sequence). The V and J ends lost 1 base and 4 bases, in that order; junction bases with no gene match: 1. The CDR3 runs 13 residues. CDR3 in amino acids: CASSLYGGYEQYV. The CDR3 DNA sequence: TGTGCCAGCAGTTTATACGGGGGGTACGAGCAGTACGTC.

The rearrangement uses TRBV7-9 and TRBJ1-1; D gene ambiguous. This CDR3 is 11 amino acids long. The V and J ends lost 4 bases and 6 bases respectively, with 6 bases between them. CDR1 SEHNR and CDR2 FQNEAQ come from the germline V gene (reference sequence). CDR3 in amino acids: CASSSWPEAFF. As DNA, the CDR3 is TGTGCCAGCAGCTCATGGCCTGAAGCTTTCTTT.

This clonotype was recorded a few times. The chain combines TRBV4-1 with TRBJ1-4, with 9 positions matching TRBD1. Germline trimming cut 8 bases from V and 5 bases from J; bases unmatched to any gene: 6. This CDR3 spans 14 amino acids. Germline CDR1 is MGHRA and CDR2 is YSYEKL. CDR3 protein: CASSGTGLNEKLFF. In nucleotides, the CDR3 is TGCGCCAGCTCAGGGACAGGGCTAAATGAAAAACTGTTTTTT.

This clonotype has a handful of counts. This chain links TRBV6-1 with TRBJ2-3; tentative D call: TRBD2 (7 bases). The V and J ends lost 1 base and 2 bases respectively, with 10 bases between them. Germline CDR1 reads MNHNS; CDR2 reads SASEGT. This CDR3 has 15 residues. The CDR3 DNA is TGTGCCAGCAGTGAAGGCGGGGGCGTCACAGATACGCAGTATTTT. It is translated as CASSEGGGVTDTQYF.

This clonotype was picked up a small number of times. V and J are TRBV19 and TRBJ1-5; D is unclear. The length of the CDR3 is 14 residues. V dropped 6 bases and J dropped 7 bases, with 16 bases sitting between them. Germline CDR1 and CDR2: LNHDA and SQIVND (reference sequence). Here the CDR3 reads CASSPTRGVQPQHF. The CDR3 DNA reads TGTGCCAGTAGCCCGACGCGGGGTGTACAGCCCCAGCATTTT.

This clonotype was counted ten times or more. The CDR3 DNA reads TGTGCCAGCGCAGGGGGCGCCACTGAAGCTTTCTTT. Protein sequence: CASAGGATEAFF. The chain carries TRBV7-2 and TRBJ1-1; 8 bases agree with TRBD1. Germline trimming cut 8 bases from V and 4 bases from J; bases unmatched to any gene: 3. The CDR3 consists of 12 residues. The germline V gene encodes CDR1 SGHTA and CDR2 FQGNSA.

J is TRBJ2-2 and V is TRBV19, with TRBD1 matching 7 bases. The CDR3 is made up of 15 amino acids. CDR1 is LNHDA, CDR2 SQIVND, per germline (reference sequence). V shed 5 bases, J shed 4 bases, and the junction held 7 bases outside the gene matches. The CDR3 DNA is TGTGCCAGTAGTCTCGTTCACAGGGGCACCGGGGAGCTGTTTTTT. Amino acids: CASSLVHRGTGELFF.

This clonotype appeared a few times. Written as DNA, the CDR3 is TGTGCCAGCACCTACACCGGGACAGGATACAATGAGCAGTTCTTC. Translated: CASTYTGTGYNEQFF. The gene calls are TRBV7-8 and TRBJ2-1; 8 nucleotides align to TRBD1. CDR1 and CDR2 from the germline V gene are SGHVS and FQNEAQ. The junction had 9 bases not matched to a gene; V was cut back by 7 bases and J by 4 bases. This CDR3 comprises 15 residues.

This clonotype has a count of ten or more. The rearrangement links TRBV4-3 to TRBJ2-1; D uncertain. The V end was cut by 5 bases, the J end by 3 bases, with 29 bases between. There are 20 residues in the CDR3. Germline CDR1 LGHNA, CDR2 YSLEER. The CDR3 sequence is CASSFSHFPTLLVYYNEQFF. The CDR3 DNA reads TGCGCCAGCAGCTTTTCCCACTTTCCGACACTCCTAGTGTACTACAATGAGCAGTTCTTC.

This clonotype appeared once. V and J are TRBV13 and TRBJ1-1; D may be TRBD1 (6 bases). From germline, CDR1 is PRHDT and CDR2 FYEKMQ (reference sequence). V was cut by 0 bases and J by 0 bases, with 11 bases left in between. The CDR3 has 16 residues. CDR3 loop: CASSLGGGHMNTEAFF. For the CDR3, the DNA is TGTGCCAGCAGCTTAGGGGGGGGACATATGAACACTGAAGCTTTCTTT.

The chain joins TRBV19 to TRBJ2-1, with D perhaps TRBD1 or TRBD2 (5 bases each). Germline CDR1 is LNHDA and CDR2 is SQIVND (reference sequence). The ends were cut back, 1 base at V and 9 bases at J, with 16 bases in the middle. CDR3 length: 15 residues. CDR3 sequence: CASSIVGASGGEQFF. The CDR3 DNA is TGTGCCAGTAGTATAGTAGGGGCTTCTGGGGGTGAGCAGTTCTTC.

The V call is TRBV5-4, the J call TRBJ2-2, with 7 positions matching TRBD2. Looked up from germline, CDR1 is SGHNT and CDR2 is YYREEE (reference sequence). The CDR3 length is 14 residues. J lost 5 bases, V lost 3 bases, and 4 bases had no gene match. CDR3 nucleotides: TGTGCCAGCAGCTCTCGGGGGGAGACCGGGGAGCTGTTTTTT. Translated: CASSSRGETGELFF.

In its sample, this clonotype was seen many times. One end of the junction does not line up with germline, which may come from a read error. This rearrangement joins TRBV12-3 or TRBV12-4 to TRBJ2-5, with 9 bases that match TRBD2. This CDR3 contains 11 residues. The CDR3 nucleotides read TGTGCCAGCAGCCGTGGGACTAGCTACGCCTTC. Translation gives CASSRGTSYAF.

The chain carries TRBV13 and TRBJ2-2; D might be TRBD1 (5 bases). The CDR3 consists of 17 residues. CDR1 is PRHDT and CDR2 is FYEKMQ in the germline V gene (reference sequence). V gave up 4 bases and J gave up 4 bases, with 19 bases separating them. The CDR3 DNA sequence: TGTGCCAGCAGCTCAAACCTACCGACAGAAACCACCGGGGAGCTGTTTTTT. Its protein is CASSSNLPTETTGELFF.

The table lists this clonotype with a count of one. The junction does not match germline at one end; this may be a read error. The rearrangement uses TRBV12-3 or TRBV12-4 and TRBJ1-2; tentatively, D is TRBD1 (6 bases). The length of the CDR3 is 13 residues. The CDR3 DNA sequence: TGTGTCAGCAGTTTTACAGGGACGGGCGGCTACACCTTC. It encodes CVSSFTGTGGYTF.

This clonotype was seen a handful of times. The rearrangement links TRBV27 to TRBJ1-5; D may be TRBD1 (6 bases). V lost 6 bases and J 0 bases, leaving 9 bases between the germline ends. CDR3 length: 14 residues. Germline CDR1 is MNHEY and CDR2 is SMNVEV (reference sequence). CDR3 DNA: TGTGCCAGCAGGTCAGGGGTTAGCAATCAGCCCCAGCATTTT. Its protein product is CASRSGVSNQPQHF.